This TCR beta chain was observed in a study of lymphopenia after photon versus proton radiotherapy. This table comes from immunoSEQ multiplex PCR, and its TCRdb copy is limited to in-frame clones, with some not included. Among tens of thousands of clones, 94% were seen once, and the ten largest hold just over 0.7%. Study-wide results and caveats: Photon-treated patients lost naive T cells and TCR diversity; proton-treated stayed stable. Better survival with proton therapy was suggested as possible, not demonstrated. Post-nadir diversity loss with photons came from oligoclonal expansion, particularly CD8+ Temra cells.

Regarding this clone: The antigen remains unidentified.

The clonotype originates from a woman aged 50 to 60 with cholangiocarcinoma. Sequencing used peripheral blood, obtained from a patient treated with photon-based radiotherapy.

CDR3 region: CASSSGPGNTIYF. CDR3 sequence (DNA): TGTGCCAGCAGCTCTGGCCCTGGAAACACCATATATTTT. V gene TRBV2 combines with J gene TRBJ1-3; D is uncertain. The V gene lost 6 bases and the J gene lost 2 bases, with 8 bases spanning the gap. The CDR3 has 13 residues. In germline, CDR1 is SNHLY, CDR2 FYNNEI.